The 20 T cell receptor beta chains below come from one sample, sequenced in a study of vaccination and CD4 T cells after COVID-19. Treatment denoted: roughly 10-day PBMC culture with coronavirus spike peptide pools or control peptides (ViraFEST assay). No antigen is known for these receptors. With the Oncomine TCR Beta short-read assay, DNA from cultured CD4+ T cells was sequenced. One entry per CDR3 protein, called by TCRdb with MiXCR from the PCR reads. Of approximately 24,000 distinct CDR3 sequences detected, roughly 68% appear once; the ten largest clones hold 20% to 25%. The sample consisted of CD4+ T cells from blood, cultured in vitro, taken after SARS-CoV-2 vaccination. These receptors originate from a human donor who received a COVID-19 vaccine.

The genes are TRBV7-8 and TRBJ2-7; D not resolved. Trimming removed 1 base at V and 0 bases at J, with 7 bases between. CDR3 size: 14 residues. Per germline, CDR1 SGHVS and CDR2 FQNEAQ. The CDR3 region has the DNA TGTGCCAGCAGCTTAGTTGCCTTCTCCTACGAGCAGTACTTC. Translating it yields CASSLVAFSYEQYF.

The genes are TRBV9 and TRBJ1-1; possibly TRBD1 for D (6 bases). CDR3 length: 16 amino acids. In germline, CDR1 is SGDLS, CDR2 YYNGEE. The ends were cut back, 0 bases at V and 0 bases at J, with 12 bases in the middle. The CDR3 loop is CASSVGGGTLNTEAFF. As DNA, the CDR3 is TGTGCCAGCAGCGTAGGAGGGGGGACACTGAACACTGAAGCTTTCTTT.

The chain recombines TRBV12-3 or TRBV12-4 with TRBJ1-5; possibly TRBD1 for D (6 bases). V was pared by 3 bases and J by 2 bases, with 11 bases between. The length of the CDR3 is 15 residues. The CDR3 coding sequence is TGTGCCAGCAGTTTCGAACAGGGCCGCAATCAGCCCCAGCATTTT. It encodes CASSFEQGRNQPQHF.

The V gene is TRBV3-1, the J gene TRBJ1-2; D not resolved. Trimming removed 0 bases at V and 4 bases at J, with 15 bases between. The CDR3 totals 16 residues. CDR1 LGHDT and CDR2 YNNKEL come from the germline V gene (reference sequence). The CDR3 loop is CASSQDLRRPGYGYTF. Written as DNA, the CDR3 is TGTGCCAGCAGCCAAGATTTACGGCGGCCCGGCTATGGCTACACCTTC.

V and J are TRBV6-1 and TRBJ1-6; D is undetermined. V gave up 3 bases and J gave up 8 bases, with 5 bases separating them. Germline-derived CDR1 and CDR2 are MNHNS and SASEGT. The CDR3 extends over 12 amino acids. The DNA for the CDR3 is TGTGCCAGCAGTGACTGGGATTCACCCCTCCACTTT. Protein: CASSDWDSPLHF.

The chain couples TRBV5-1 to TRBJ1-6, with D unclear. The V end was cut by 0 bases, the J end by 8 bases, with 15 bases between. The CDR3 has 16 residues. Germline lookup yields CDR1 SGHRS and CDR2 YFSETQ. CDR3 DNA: TGCGCCAGCAGCTTGGTATTTCGGGAGGGAGATTCACCCCTCCACTTT. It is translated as CASSLVFREGDSPLHF.

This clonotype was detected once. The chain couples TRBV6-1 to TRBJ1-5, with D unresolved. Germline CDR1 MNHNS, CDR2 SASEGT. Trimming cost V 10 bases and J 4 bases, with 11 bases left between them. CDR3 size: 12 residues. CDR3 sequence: CATAAENQPQHF. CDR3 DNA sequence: TGTGCCACCGCCGCAGAAAATCAGCCCCAGCATTTT.

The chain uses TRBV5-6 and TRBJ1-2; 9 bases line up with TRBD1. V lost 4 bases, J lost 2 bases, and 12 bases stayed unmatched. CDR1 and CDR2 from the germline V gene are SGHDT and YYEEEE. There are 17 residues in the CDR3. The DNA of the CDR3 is TGTGCCAGCAGCCTCCGGGACAGGGACAGTAAAAACTATGGCTACACCTTC. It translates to CASSLRDRDSKNYGYTF.

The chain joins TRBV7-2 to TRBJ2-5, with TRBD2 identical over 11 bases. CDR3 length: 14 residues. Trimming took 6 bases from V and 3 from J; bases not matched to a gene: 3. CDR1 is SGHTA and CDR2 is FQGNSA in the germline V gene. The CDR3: CASRSGLAEETQYF. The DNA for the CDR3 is TGTGCCAGCAGGTCGGGACTAGCGGAAGAGACCCAGTACTTC.

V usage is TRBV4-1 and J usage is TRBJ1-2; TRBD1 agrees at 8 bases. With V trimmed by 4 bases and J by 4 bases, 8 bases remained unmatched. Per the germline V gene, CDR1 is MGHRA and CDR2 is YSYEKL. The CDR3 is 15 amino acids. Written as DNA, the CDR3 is TGCGCCAGCAGCCGAGAGACCCAGGGGGCCTATGGCTACACCTTC. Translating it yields CASSRETQGAYGYTF.

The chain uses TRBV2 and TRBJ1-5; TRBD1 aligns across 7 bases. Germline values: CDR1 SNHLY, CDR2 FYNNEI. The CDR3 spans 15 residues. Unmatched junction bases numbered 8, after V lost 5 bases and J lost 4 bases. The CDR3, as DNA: TGTGCCAGCAGTATTTCTCCGGGACAGAATCAGCCCCAGCATTTT. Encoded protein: CASSISPGQNQPQHF.

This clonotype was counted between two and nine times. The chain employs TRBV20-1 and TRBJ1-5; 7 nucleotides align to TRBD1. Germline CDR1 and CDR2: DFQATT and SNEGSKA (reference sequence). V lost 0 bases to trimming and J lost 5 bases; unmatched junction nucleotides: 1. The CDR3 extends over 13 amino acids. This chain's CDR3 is CSARDRGYQPQHF. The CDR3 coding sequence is TGCAGTGCTAGAGACAGGGGGTATCAGCCCCAGCATTTT.

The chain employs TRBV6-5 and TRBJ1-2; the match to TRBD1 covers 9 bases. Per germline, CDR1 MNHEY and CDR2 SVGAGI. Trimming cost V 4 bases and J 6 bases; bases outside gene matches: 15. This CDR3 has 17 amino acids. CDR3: CASSSPFRNTGGDGYTF. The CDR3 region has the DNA TGTGCCAGCAGTTCCCCATTCCGGAACACAGGGGGCGATGGCTACACCTTC.

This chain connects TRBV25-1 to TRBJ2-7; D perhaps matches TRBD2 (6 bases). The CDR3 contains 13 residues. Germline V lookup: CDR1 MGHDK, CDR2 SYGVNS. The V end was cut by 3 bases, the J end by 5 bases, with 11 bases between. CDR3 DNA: TGTGCCAGCAGTGATTCGGGACTCAACGAGCAGTACTTC. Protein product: CASSDSGLNEQYF.

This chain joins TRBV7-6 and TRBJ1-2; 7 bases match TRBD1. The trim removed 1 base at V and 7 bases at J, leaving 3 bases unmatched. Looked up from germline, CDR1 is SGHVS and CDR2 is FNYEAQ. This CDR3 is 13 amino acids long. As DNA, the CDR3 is TGTGCCAGCAGCTTAGGACAGGGTACTGGCTACACCTTC. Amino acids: CASSLGQGTGYTF.

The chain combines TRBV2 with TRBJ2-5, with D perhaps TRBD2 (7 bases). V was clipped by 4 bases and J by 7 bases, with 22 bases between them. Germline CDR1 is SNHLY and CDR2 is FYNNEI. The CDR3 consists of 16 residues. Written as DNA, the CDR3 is TGTGCCAGCAGTGTAGGGGGGGCATTTGGACCGAGGACCCAGTACTTC. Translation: CASSVGGAFGPRTQYF.

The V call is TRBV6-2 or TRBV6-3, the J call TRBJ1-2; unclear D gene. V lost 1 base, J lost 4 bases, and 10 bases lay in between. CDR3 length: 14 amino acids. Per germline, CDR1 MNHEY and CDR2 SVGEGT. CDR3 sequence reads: CASSYFDGPYGYTF. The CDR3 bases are TGTGCCAGCAGTTACTTCGACGGTCCCTATGGCTACACCTTC.

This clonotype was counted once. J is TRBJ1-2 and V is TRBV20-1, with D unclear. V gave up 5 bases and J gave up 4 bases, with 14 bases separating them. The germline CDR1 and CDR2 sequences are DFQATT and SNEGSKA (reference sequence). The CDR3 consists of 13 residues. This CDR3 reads CSASDESGYGYTF. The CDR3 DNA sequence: TGCAGTGCTTCCGATGAGTCAGGCTATGGCTACACCTTC.

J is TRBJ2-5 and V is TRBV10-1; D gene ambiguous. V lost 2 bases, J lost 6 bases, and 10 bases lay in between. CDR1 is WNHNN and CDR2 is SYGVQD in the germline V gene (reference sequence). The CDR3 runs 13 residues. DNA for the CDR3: TGCGCCAGCAGTGAGAAGGCTACCCAGACCCAGTACTTC. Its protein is CASSEKATQTQYF.

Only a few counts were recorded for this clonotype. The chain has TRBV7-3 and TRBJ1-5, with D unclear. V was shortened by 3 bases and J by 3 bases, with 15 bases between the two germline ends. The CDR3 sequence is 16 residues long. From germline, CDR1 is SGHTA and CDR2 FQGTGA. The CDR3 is CASSFGKGSNNQPQHF. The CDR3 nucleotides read TGTGCCAGCAGCTTTGGAAAGGGTAGTAACAATCAGCCCCAGCATTTT.